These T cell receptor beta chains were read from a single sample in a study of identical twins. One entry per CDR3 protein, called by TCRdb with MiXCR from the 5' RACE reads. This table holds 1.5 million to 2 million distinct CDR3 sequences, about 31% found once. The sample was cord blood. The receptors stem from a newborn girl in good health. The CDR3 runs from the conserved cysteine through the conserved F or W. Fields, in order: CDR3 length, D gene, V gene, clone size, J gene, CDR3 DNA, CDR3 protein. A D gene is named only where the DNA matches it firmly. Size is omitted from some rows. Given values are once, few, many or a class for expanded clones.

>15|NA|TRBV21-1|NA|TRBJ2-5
TGTGCCAGCAGCAACGGGCACCCCACCTTGGGGACCCAGTACTTC
CASSNGHPTLGTQYF
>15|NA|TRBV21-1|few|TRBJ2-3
TGTGCCAGCAGCAAGCGGGGGGGCCGCGCAGATACGCAGTATTTT
CASSKRGGRADTQYF
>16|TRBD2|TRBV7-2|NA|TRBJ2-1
TGTGCCAGCAGCTTAGCCGGGACTAGCGGGAGGTATGAGCAGTTCTTC
CASSLAGTSGRYEQFF
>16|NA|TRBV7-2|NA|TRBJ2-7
TGTGCCAGCAGCCAGACGGTGGACAGCCTTGCCTACGAGCAGTACTTC
CASSQTVDSLAYEQYF
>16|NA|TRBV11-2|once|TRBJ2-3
TGTGCCAGCAGCCTCAGGGTCCGGTTGGGCACAGATACGCAGTATTTT
CASSLRVRLGTDTQYF
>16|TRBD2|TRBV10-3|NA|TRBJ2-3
TGTGCCATCAGCCTAGGGACTAGCGGGAGTACAGATACGCAGTATTTT
CAISLGTSGSTDTQYF
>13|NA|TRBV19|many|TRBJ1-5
TGTGCCAGCAGCGTGAGTAGCAATCAGCCCCAGCATTTT
CASSVSSNQPQHF
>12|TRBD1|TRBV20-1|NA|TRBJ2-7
TGCAGTGCTAGTCGGACAGGGAACGAGCAGTACTTC
CSASRTGNEQYF
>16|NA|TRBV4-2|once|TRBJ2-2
TGTGCCAGCAGCCAAGAAGACGGGCGCCGCACCGGGGAGCTGTTTTTT
CASSQEDGRRTGELFF
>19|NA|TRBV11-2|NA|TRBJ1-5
TGTGCCAGCAGCGTATCCCGACAGGTGATTGACGATAGCAATCAGCCCCAGCATTTT
CASSVSRQVIDDSNQPQHF
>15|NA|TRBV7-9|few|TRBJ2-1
TGTGCCAGCAGCTTTCCCAGCAGCTCCTACAATGAGCAGTTCTTC
CASSFPSSSYNEQFF
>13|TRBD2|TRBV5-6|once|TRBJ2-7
TGTGCCAGCACCTGGGGACTAGGTTACGAGCAGTACTTC
CASTWGLGYEQYF
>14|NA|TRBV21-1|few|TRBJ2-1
TGTGCCAGCGACCTCGGACATCTGTACAATGAGCAGTTCTTC
CASDLGHLYNEQFF
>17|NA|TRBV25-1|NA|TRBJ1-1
TGTGCCAGCAGTGAAGGGGGGGGAACCCACATGAACACTGAAGCTTTCTTT
CASSEGGGTHMNTEAFF
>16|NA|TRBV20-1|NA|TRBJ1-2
TGCAGTGCTAGAGATTGGGCGGGGGGGACTAACTATGGCTACACCTTC
CSARDWAGGTNYGYTF
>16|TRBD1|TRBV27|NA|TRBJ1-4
TGTGCCAGCAGTTTCCGACAGGACAGGGGGCGTGAAAAACTGTTTTTT
CASSFRQDRGREKLFF
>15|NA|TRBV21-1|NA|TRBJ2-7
TGTGCCAGCAGCAAAGGTGGGGGAGGCAGCAATGAGCAGTACTTC
CASSKGGGGSNEQYF
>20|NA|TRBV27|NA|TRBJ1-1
TGTGCCAGCAGTTTTTTAGGACGGCTTCACACAATTCTAACTAACACTGAAGCTTTCTTT
CASSFLGRLHTILTNTEAFF
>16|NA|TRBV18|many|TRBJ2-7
TGTGCCAGCTCACGAGTCAGCGGTGGGAGCTCCTACGAGCAGTACTTC
CASSRVSGGSSYEQYF
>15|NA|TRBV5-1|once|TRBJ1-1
TGCGCCAGCAGCTTGGATGGAGGAGCTAGGAGTGAAGCTTTCTTT
CASSLDGGARSEAFF